The next 15 T cell receptor beta chains were all read from a single sample in a study of OX40 agonist ivuxolimab in advanced cancers. Measured with immunoSEQ multiplex PCR; TCRdb has only the in-frame clones, and not every one. Here the sample spans approximately 100,000 clones, around 90% being singletons. The source material was CD4+ or CD8+ T cells sorted from blood, sampled in a trial of the OX40 agonist ivuxolimab. The receptors come from an adult with an advanced solid tumor such as melanoma, head and neck, liver or kidney cancer.

The V and J genes are TRBV4-1 and TRBJ2-1; TRBD2 agrees at 8 bases. Germline-derived CDR1 and CDR2 are MGHRA and YSYEKL. V lost 5 bases, J lost 7 bases, and 16 bases stayed unmatched. The CDR3 extends over 17 amino acids. The CDR3 coding sequence is TGCGCCAGCAGCTTGGGCGGGGGACTAGTCTTGATGAATGAGCAGTTCTTC. Translation: CASSLGGGLVLMNEQFF.

This clone has only a few counts. This CDR3 is CAWSSLAGFFEQFF. The CDR3 bases are TGTGCCTGGAGTAGTCTAGCGGGATTCTTCGAGCAGTTCTTC. The J gene is TRBJ2-1, the V gene TRBV30, with TRBD2 matching 9 bases. Germline V lookup: CDR1 GTSNPN, CDR2 SVGIG (reference sequence). Losses at the gene ends were 2 bases for V and 10 bases for J; bases not matched to a gene: 9. The CDR3 has 14 residues.

The chain carries TRBV5-1 and TRBJ2-3; maybe TRBD2 (6 bases). Germline V gives CDR1 SGHRS, CDR2 YFSETQ. V dropped 4 bases and J dropped 6 bases, with 9 bases sitting between them. The CDR3 contains 12 residues. The CDR3 sequence: CASSVLADTQYF. The CDR3 DNA reads TGCGCCAGCAGCGTCCTAGCGGATACGCAGTATTTT.

The rearrangement joins TRBV19 to TRBJ1-2, with 7 bases lining up with TRBD1. The CDR3 has 12 residues. CDR1 is LNHDA, CDR2 SQIVND, per germline (reference sequence). Germline trimming cut 5 bases from V and 8 bases from J; bases unmatched to any gene: 5. CDR3: CASSVTGAGYTF. CDR3 coding DNA: TGTGCCAGTAGTGTTACAGGGGCGGGCTACACCTTC.

V is TRBV18 and J is TRBJ2-7; D tentatively reads TRBD1 or TRBD2 (6 bases each). Looked up from germline, CDR1 is KGHSH and CDR2 is LQKENI. CDR3 size: 17 residues. The V end lost 6 bases, the J end lost 6 bases, and 27 bases lay between the germline ends. The CDR3 DNA is TGTGCCAGCTCTAAATACGTTAGGGGGACTGGGGCATCCGAGCAGTACTTC. It encodes CASSKYVRGTGASEQYF.

The chain employs TRBV27 and TRBJ2-1; 10 bases are shared with TRBD2. With 0 bases clipped from V and 6 bases from J, the junction kept 5 bases outside the gene matches. The CDR3 has 16 amino acids. Per germline, CDR1 MNHEY and CDR2 SMNVEV (reference sequence). CDR3 amino acids: CASSLSRLAGANEQFF. CDR3 in DNA: TGTGCCAGCAGTTTATCGCGGCTAGCGGGGGCCAATGAGCAGTTCTTC.

Here the CDR3 reads CASSPRQGAGDINYGYTF. The DNA of the CDR3 is TGTGCCAGCTCACCACGACAGGGGGCCGGTGACATTAACTATGGCTACACCTTC. The chain employs TRBV18 and TRBJ1-2, with 10 bases identical to TRBD1. The germline V gene encodes CDR1 KGHSH and CDR2 LQKENI. This CDR3 is 18 amino acids long. V shed 1 base, J shed 1 base, and the junction held 9 bases outside the gene matches.

In this sample, this clone turned up once. The J gene is TRBJ2-1, the V gene TRBV11-2; 8 nucleotides match TRBD2. Per the germline V gene, CDR1 is SGHAT and CDR2 is FQNNGV. Germline trimming cut 7 bases from V and 3 bases from J; bases unmatched to any gene: 17. This CDR3 is 18 amino acids long. CDR3 loop: CASTRRSGGTSSYNEQFF. The CDR3 DNA sequence: TGTGCCAGCACTCGCAGATCCGGTGGGACTAGTAGCTACAATGAGCAGTTCTTC.

The rearrangement uses TRBV30 and TRBJ2-5; D tentatively reads TRBD1 or TRBD2 (5 bases each). CDR1 and CDR2 (germline): GTSNPN, SVGIG (reference sequence). V lost 7 bases to trimming and J lost 9 bases, with 21 bases between them. The CDR3 is 13 amino acids. The chain's CDR3 is CAYLGTTRRPQYF. As DNA, the CDR3 is TGTGCCTATCTCGGGACCACCAGGAGACCCCAGTACTTC.

The rearrangement links TRBV4-1 to TRBJ2-7; D is unclear. Germline V gene data show CDR1 as MGHRA and CDR2 as YSYEKL. CDR3 length: 17 residues. V gave up 0 bases and J gave up 0 bases, with 15 bases separating them. This CDR3 reads CASSQDRSGQFSYEQYF. The CDR3 DNA is TGCGCCAGCAGCCAAGATCGCAGTGGTCAGTTCTCCTACGAGCAGTACTTC.

The rearrangement joins TRBV28 to TRBJ2-5, with TRBD2 matching over 8 bases. Per germline, CDR1 MDHEN and CDR2 SYDVKM. This CDR3 has 15 residues. The V gene end was trimmed by 2 bases and the J gene end by 4 bases; junction bases not matched to a gene: 6. This CDR3 is CASSLAGGGAETQYF. CDR3 bases: TGTGCCAGCAGTTTAGCGGGAGGAGGGGCAGAGACCCAGTACTTC.

The V gene is TRBV19, the J gene TRBJ1-2; the D is unclear. Looked up from germline, CDR1 is LNHDA and CDR2 is SQIVND (reference sequence). The CDR3 extends over 13 amino acids. Deletions cut 6 bases from V and 3 bases from J, with 11 bases between. The chain's CDR3 is CASSPYGDYGYTF. The CDR3 nucleotides read TGTGCCAGTAGCCCCTACGGGGACTATGGCTACACCTTC.

This clone was recorded a few times. The rearrangement joins TRBV9 to TRBJ2-7; possibly TRBD1 for D (6 bases). This CDR3 contains 16 residues. CDR1 SGDLS and CDR2 YYNGEE come from the germline V gene. Trimming took 2 bases from V and 3 from J, leaving 18 bases between them. CDR3 loop: CASSVGPDSRDYEQYF. CDR3 sequence (DNA): TGTGCCAGCAGCGTGGGTCCGGACAGCAGGGACTACGAGCAGTACTTC. The whole variable domain, remainder taken from reference TRBV9 and TRBJ2-7, is DSGVTQTPKHLITATGQRVTLRCSPRSGDLSVYWYQQSLDQGLQFLIQYYNGEERAKGNILERFSAQQFPDLHSELNLSSLELGDSALYFCASSVGPDSRDYEQYFGPGTRLTVT.

This rearrangement joins TRBV15 to TRBJ1-5; no reliable D call. The germline V gene encodes CDR1 LNHNV and CDR2 YYDKDF (reference sequence). The CDR3 length is 14 residues. V lost 1 base and J 9 bases, leaving 13 bases between the germline ends. For the CDR3, the DNA is TGTGCCACCAGCAGAGCCAGTGCTTGGGGGCCCCAGCATTTT. Its translation: CATSRASAWGPQHF.

This rearrangement joins TRBV2 to TRBJ1-2; no clear D. Between the trimmed V and J ends, which lost 0 bases and 4 bases, there was a span of 3 bases. CDR1 is SNHLY and CDR2 is FYNNEI in the germline V gene. CDR3 length: 12 amino acids. The CDR3 loop reads CASSEAFYGYTF. The CDR3 nucleotides are TGTGCCAGCAGTGAAGCGTTCTATGGCTACACCTTC.